This T cell receptor beta chain was found in a study of cytomegalovirus exposure and HLA in healthy donors. This CDR3 contains 14 residues. CDR1 MNHEY and CDR2 SVGAGI come from the germline V gene. V shed 5 bases, J shed 5 bases, and the junction held 7 bases outside the gene matches. The study, taken as a whole, reports: Cytomegalovirus-associated status was assigned to approximately 160 TCR beta chains. According to a later analysis, most TCR beta chains associated with CMV appeared HLA-restricted. Around 18,000 TCR beta sequences were associated with HLA alleles at 0.05 false discovery rate in a later analysis.

PCR employed 60 Vbeta and 13 Jbeta primers. Profiling relied on immunoSEQ multiplex PCR, and the TCRdb table lists in-frame clones only, not all of them. The table has approximately 220,000 clones, more than 65% seen once. As regards this clone: Antigen specificity is unknown.

Sequencing input: PBMCs. This clonotype was sampled from a woman aged 25 to 39 in good health and CMV-seronegative. J is TRBJ1-2 and V is TRBV6-5; 8 nucleotides agree with TRBD1. CDR3 in DNA: TGTGCCAGCAGTGAAGGACAGGGAGGTTATGGCTACACCTTC. This codes for CASSEGQGGYGYTF.